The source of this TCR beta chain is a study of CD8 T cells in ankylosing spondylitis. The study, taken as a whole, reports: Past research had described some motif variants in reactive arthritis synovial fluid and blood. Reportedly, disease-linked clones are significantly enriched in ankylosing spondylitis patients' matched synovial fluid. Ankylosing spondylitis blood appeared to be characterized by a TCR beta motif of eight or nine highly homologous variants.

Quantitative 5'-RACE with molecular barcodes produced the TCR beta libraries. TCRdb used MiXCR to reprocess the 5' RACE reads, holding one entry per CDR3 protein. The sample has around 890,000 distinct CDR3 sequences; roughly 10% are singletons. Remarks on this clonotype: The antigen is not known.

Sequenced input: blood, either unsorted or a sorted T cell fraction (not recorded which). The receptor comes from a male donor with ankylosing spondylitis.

Here the CDR3 reads CASRIAGVYNEQFF. For the CDR3, the DNA is TGTGCCAGCAGAATAGCGGGGGTGTACAATGAGCAGTTCTTC. This chain joins TRBV7-2 and TRBJ2-1; TRBD2 matches at 9 bases. Germline V gene sequence: CDR1 SGHTA, CDR2 FQGNSA. The CDR3 runs to 14 residues. J gave up 4 bases and V 6 bases, and 4 bases lay outside the gene matches.